The source of this T cell receptor beta chain is a study of monozygotic twins with inflammatory bowel disease (dated by TCRdb to about 2019). Describing the broader study: A total of approximately 28 monozygotic twin pairs were included in the full study, comprising nine German pairs (four IBD-concordant, five IBD-discordant) and 19 IBD-discordant Danish pairs. Within discordant pairs, disease-associated traits were sought mainly by comparing IBD patients with their genetically identical healthy co-twins. Each individual had, on average, about 151 000 unique TCRalpha sequences and 181 000 unique TCRbeta sequences available for analysis.

For this clonotype: Its binding antigen is unknown.

Beyond this particular receptor, the publication reports: The analysis was unable to tell apart different T cell subtypes. Differing immunosuppressive treatments among patients may have added background noise and inter-individual variability to the repertoires. Measured by the inverse Simpson index, TCRbeta repertoire diversity was lower in IBD patients than in their healthy co-twins. IBD patients shared fewer clonotypes with other individuals than healthy twins did, most markedly in patients showing signs of disease activity. The results gave no support for a single strong signal or clonotype linked to IBD. Concordant and discordant twins showed no difference in repertoire similarity, possibly because of limited statistical power.

To prepare the library, 5' RACE was applied. For each TCR library, around 4,000 ng of total RNA was used. For each sample, cDNA synthesis was carried out in eight separate reactions using SMARTScribe reverse transcriptase. During cDNA synthesis, template switching was used to introduce unique molecular identifiers that contained a 6-nucleotide sample barcode. TCRalpha and TCRbeta cDNA was amplified by two nested PCRs of approximately 17 and 9 cycles, with bead purification after each PCR. Before amplification, the cDNA was both treated with uracil DNA-glycosylase and purified with the QIAquick PCR purification kit. The second PCR added Illumina TruSeq-compatible adapters along with sample-specific barcodes. Library quality and concentration were checked on TapeStation and Qubit, and libraries were pooled at around 5 ng each. The pooled libraries were sequenced with 2 x 100 bp reads and custom sequencing primers on an Illumina HiSeq2500 single-index Rapid Run. As for the original processing: MiGEC version 1.2.6 was used for UMI-based consensus assembly to correct PCR and sequencing errors. MiXCR version 2.1.1 was used for V(D)J alignment, clonotype assembly and CDR3 extraction. To normalise gene usage, clonotype sharing and MAIT/NKT TCR abundance, the analysis used the top 1000, 10 000 and 20 000 clonotypes per sample. After downsampling to 27 000 UMIs, diversity was calculated as the inverse Simpson index using the vegan R package. Paired Mann-Whitney U tests were applied to discordant twin pairs, with Benjamini-Hochberg correction for multiple testing. TCRdb reanalyzed the reads, keeping one entry per CDR3 protein sequence and omitting DNA. The V and J calls here are based on TCRdb, not the publication. This sample's listing comprises 140,000 to 150,000 distinct CDR3 sequences. The top ten constitute roughly 1.2% of the sample.

A roughly 2.4 ml peripheral blood sample was drawn into PAXgene tubes per donor and stored at -80°C. Without any T cell sorting, total RNA was extracted from whole blood using the PAXgene blood miRNA kit on an automated QIAcube. Peripheral blood from monozygotic twin pairs who were concordant or discordant for inflammatory bowel disease underwent deep TCRalpha and TCRbeta repertoire profiling using unique molecular barcoding. Smoking habits were recorded for all twin pairs, with individuals classified as current, former or never smokers. The receptor's source is a human donor with ulcerative colitis or Crohn's disease, or a healthy co-twin of an affected twin (not recorded which). Sequencing was done on a sample of blood.

The CDR3 is CASSLGSVGAEQFF. In this chain, TRBV12-3 or TRBV12-4 is recombined with TRBJ2-1. Inclusive of the bounding cysteine and phenylalanine, the CDR3 is 14 residues long. The protein alone is recorded here.